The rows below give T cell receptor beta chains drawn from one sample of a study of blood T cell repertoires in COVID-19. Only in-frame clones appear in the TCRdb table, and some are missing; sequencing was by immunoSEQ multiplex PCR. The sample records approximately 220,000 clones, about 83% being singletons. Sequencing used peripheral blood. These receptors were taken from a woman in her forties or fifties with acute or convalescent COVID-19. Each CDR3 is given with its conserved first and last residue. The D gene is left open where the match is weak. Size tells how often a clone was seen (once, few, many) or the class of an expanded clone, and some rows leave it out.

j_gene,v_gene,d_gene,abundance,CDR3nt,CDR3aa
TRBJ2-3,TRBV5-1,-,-,TGCGCCAGCAGCTTCCAGGACACAGATACGCAGTATTTT,CASSFQDTDTQYF
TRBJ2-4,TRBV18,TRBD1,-,TGTGCCAGCTCACCAACCCGGACAGGGGGAGGGGACATTCAGTACTTC,CASSPTRTGGGDIQYF
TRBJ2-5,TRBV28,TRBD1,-,TGTGCCAGCAGTTACAGGGGGCAAGAGACCCAGTACTTC,CASSYRGQETQYF
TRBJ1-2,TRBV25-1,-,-,TGTGCCACAGAATCCTATGGCTACACCTTC,CATESYGYTF
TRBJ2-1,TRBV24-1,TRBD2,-,TGTGCCACCAGTGACACCATAGCGGGAGGTTACAATGAGCAGTTCTTC,CATSDTIAGGYNEQFF
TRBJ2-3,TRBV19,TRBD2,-,TGTGCCAGTAGTAAAGGACTAGCGGGAGAGCTTTTACCAGGAGATACGCAGTATTTT,CASSKGLAGELLPGDTQYF
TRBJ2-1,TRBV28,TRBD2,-,TGTGCCAGCAGTTTACCGGGACTAGCGGCGCCATGGGAGTTCTTC,CASSLPGLAAPWEFF
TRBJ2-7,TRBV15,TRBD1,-,TGTGCCACCAATACAGGGGGCTACGAGCAGTACTTC,CATNTGGYEQYF
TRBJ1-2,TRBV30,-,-,TGTGCCTGGAGAGGGGTGACTAACTATGGCTACACCTTC,CAWRGVTNYGYTF
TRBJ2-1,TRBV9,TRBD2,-,TGTGCCAGCAGCGCCAGACTAGCGGGAGATGAGCAGTTCTTC,CASSARLAGDEQFF
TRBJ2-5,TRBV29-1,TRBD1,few,TGCAGCGTCCACATTAGGACAGGGATATCAGAGACCCAGTACTTC,CSVHIRTGISETQYF
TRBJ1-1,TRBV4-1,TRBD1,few,TGCGCCAGCAGCCAAGAGACGGACAGGGACACTGAAGCTTTCTTT,CASSQETDRDTEAFF
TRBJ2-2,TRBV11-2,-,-,TGTGCCAGCAGCCTACAGGGTGGGGCCGGGGAGCTGTTTTTT,CASSLQGGAGELFF
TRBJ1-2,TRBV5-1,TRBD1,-,TGCGCCAGCACCCTTGGTGGGACAGCCCTATATGGCTACACCTTC,CASTLGGTALYGYTF
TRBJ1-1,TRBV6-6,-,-,TGTGCCAGCAGTTACTCTCCCGAGAGCACTGAAGCTTTCTTT,CASSYSPESTEAFF
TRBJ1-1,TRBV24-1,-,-,TGTGCCACCAGTGATGGTAGGAGGAACACTGAAGCTTTCTTT,CATSDGRRNTEAFF
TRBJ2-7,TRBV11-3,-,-,TGTGCCAGCAGCGCCACTCCTCGGCCGGGGGACGAGCAGTACTTC,CASSATPRPGDEQYF
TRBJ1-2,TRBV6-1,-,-,TGTGCCAGCAGTGAGCCAGCAGGGGTCTATGGCTACACCTTC,CASSEPAGVYGYTF
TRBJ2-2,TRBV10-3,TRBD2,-,TGTGCCATCAGTGAGTCTATGACTAGCAGGAACACCGGGGAGCTGTTTTTT,CAISESMTSRNTGELFF
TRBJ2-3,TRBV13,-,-,TGTGCCAGCAGCTCCCTCACAGATACGCAGTATTTT,CASSSLTDTQYF
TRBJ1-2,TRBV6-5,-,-,TGTGCCAGCAGTTACTCGGGAGCATATGGCTACACCTTC,CASSYSGAYGYTF
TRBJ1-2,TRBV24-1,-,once,TGTGCCACCAGTGTCGGGGACTATGGCTACACCTTC,CATSVGDYGYTF
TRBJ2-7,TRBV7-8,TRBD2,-,TGTGCCAGCAGCTCAGTTAGCGGGAGCCACTCCTACGAGCAGTACTTC,CASSSVSGSHSYEQYF
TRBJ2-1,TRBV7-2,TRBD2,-,TGTGCCAGCAGCGCGACTAGCGGGATCTACAATGAGCAGTTCTTC,CASSATSGIYNEQFF
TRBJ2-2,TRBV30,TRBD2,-,TGTGCCTGGAGCGCCGGGGGGTTGAACACCGGGGAGCTGTTTTTT,CAWSAGGLNTGELFF
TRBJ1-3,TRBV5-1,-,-,TGCGCCAGCAGCTTGGCAGGGATCGGAAACACCATATATTTT,CASSLAGIGNTIYF
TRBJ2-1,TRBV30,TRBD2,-,TGTGCCTGCAGACCCCTAGCGGTGGGGTTCGGTGAGCAGTTCTTC,CACRPLAVGFGEQFF
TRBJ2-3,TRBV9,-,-,TGTGCCAGCAGCGTCAGCTGGGTGGGGGGAGCGGATACGCAGTATTTT,CASSVSWVGGADTQYF
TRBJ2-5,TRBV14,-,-,TGTGCCAGCAGCCAAGACTACGGGCAAGAGACCCAGTACTTC,CASSQDYGQETQYF
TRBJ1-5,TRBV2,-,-,TGTGCCAGCAGTGGTGGCAGGGCAGCTAATCAGCCCCAGCATTTT,CASSGGRAANQPQHF
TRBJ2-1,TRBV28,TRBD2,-,TGTGCCAGCAGTTTGGCGGGAGTGCCCGTCCCCCTAAATGAGCAGTTCTTC,CASSLAGVPVPLNEQFF
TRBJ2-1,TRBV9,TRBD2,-,TGTGCCAGCAGGAGTCTAGCGGGAGGTGGAGGTGAGCAGTTCTTC,CASRSLAGGGGEQFF
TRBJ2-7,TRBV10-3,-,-,TGTGCCATCAAGCCCCAACAGGGTTTACTTCCGTCCTACGAGCAGTACTTC,CAIKPQQGLLPSYEQYF
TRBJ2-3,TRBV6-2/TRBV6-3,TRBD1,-,TGTGCCAGCAGCCCTGACAGGGGCCTTGGCACAGATACGCAGTATTTT,CASSPDRGLGTDTQYF
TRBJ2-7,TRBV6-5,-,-,TGTGCCAGCAGTACATCCCCCTACGAGCAGTACTTC,CASSTSPYEQYF
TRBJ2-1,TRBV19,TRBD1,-,TGTGCCAGTAGTATCACAGGGGGCTACAATGAGCAGTTCTTC,CASSITGGYNEQFF
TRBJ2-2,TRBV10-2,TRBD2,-,TGCGCCAGCAGTGGGAAACCCGGGGGACTAGGCACCGGGGAGCTGTTTTTT,CASSGKPGGLGTGELFF
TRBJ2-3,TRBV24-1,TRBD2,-,TGTGCCACCAGTGACCCTCTAGCGGCCAGCACAGATACGCAGTATTTT,CATSDPLAASTDTQYF
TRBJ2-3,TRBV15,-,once,TGTGCCACCAGCAGACCCTCAGCGGGACATAGCACAGATACGCAGTATTTT,CATSRPSAGHSTDTQYF
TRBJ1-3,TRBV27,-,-,TGTGCCAGCAGTAAAGACTCAAACTCTGGAAACACCATATATTTT,CASSKDSNSGNTIYF
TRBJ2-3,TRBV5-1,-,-,TGCGCCAGCAGCTCGCGGGGCGGGCGGGCGACTAGCACAGATACGCAGTATTTT,CASSSRGGRATSTDTQYF
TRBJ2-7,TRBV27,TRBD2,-,TGTGCCAGCAGAACGGGACTAGCCGGTGAGCAGTACTTC,CASRTGLAGEQYF